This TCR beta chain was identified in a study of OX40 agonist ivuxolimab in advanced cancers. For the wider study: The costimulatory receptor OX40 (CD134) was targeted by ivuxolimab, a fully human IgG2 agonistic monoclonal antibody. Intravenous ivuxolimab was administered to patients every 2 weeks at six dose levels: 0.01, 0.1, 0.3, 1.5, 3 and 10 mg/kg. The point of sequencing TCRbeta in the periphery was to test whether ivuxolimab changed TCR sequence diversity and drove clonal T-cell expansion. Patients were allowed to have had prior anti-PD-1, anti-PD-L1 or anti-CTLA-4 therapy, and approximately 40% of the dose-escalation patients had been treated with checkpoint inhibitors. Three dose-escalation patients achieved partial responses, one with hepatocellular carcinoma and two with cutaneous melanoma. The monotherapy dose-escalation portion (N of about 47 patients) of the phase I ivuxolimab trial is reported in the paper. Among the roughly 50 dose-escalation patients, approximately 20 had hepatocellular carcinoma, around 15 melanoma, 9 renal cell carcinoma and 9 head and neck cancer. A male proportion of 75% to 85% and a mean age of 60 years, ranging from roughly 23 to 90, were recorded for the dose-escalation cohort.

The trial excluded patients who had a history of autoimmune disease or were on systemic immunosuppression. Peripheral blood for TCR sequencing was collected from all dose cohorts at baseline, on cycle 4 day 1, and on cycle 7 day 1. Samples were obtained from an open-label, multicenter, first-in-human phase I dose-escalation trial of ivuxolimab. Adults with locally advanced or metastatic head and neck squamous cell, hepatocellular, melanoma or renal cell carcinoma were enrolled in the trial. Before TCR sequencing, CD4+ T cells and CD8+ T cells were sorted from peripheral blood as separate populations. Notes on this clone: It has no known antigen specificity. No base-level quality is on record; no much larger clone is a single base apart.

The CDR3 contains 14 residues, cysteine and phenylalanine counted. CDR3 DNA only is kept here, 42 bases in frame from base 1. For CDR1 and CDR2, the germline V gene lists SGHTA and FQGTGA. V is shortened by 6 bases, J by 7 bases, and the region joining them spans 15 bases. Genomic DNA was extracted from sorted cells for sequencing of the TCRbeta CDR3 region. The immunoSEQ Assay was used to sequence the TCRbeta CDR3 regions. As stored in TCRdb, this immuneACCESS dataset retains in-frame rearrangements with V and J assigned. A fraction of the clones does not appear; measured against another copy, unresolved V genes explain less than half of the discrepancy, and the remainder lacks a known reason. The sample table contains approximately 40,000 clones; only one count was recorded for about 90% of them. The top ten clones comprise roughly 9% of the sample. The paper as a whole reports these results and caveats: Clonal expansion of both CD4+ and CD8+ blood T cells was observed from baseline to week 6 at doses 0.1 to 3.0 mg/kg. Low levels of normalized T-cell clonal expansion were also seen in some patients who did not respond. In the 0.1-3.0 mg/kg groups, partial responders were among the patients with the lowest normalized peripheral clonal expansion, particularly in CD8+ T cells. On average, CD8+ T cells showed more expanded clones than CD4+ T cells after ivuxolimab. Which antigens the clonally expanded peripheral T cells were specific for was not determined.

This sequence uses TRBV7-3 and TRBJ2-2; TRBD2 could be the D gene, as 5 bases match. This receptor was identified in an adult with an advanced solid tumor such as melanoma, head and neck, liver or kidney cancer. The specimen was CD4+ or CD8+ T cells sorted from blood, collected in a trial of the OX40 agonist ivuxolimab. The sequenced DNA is TGTGCCAGCAGTCTACTAGGTGCCCACGGGGAGCTGTTTTTT. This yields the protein CASSLLGAHGELFF. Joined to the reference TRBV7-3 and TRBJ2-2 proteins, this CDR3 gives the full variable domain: GAGVSQTPSNKVTEKGKYVELRCDPISGHTALYWYRQSLGQGPEFLIYFQGTGAADDSGLPNDRFFAVRPEGSVSTLKIQRTERGDSAVYLCASSLLGAHGELFFGEGSRLTVL.